This TCR beta chain was profiled in a study of radiotherapy plus CTLA-4 blockade in lung cancer. Sequencing used immunoSEQ multiplex PCR; TCRdb keeps in-frame clones, though not all of them. The sample records about 95,000 clones, 83% being singletons. Whole-study findings and limits: Radiotherapy with ipilimumab was followed by blood expansion of tumor-derived clones. Early blood T cell clone dynamics reportedly forecast response best, with interferon-beta.

This clone was found a few times. Its cognate antigen is unknown. The starting material was peripheral blood, obtained from a patient treated with radiotherapy plus ipilimumab. This TCR derives from a human donor with non-small cell lung cancer who had stable disease on radiotherapy plus ipilimumab.

CDR3 amino acids: CASSYSPRQNTEAFF. The CDR3 DNA reads as TGTGCCAGCAGTTACTCGCCCAGACAGAACACTGAAGCTTTCTTT. This sequence joins TRBV6-5 and TRBJ1-1; D remains ambiguous. Germline-derived CDR1 and CDR2 are MNHEY and SVGAGI. The CDR3 has 15 residues. V lost 0 bases and J 1 base, leaving 9 bases between the germline ends.